A selection of T cell receptor beta chains follows, all from one sample in a study of T cells after yellow fever vaccination. TCRdb called the 5' RACE reads again in MiXCR, with one record for every CDR3 protein. This sample has about 75,000 distinct CDR3 sequences, with around 7.1% found just once. The material sequenced was CD8+ T cells sorted from PBMCs, taken 9 to 11 days after the first yellow fever vaccination. The source is a man aged 18 to 30 who received the YFV17D yellow fever vaccine. The CDR3 runs from the conserved cysteine through the conserved F or W. A D gene is named only where the DNA matches it firmly. Clone size is not always given. Where it is, it says once, few, many or a class for expanded clones.

.	TRBV12-5	TRBD1	TRBJ1-6	CASTPYGQGVSPLHF	TGTGCTAGTACTCCTTACGGACAGGGGGTATCACCCCTCCACTTT
few	TRBV20-1	.	TRBJ1-5	CSARDSRRGHNPNQPQHF	TGCAGTGCTAGAGATTCCCGACGGGGGCACAACCCCAATCAGCCCCAGCATTTT
many	TRBV12-3/TRBV12-4	.	TRBJ1-1	CANRAGGWDTEAFF	TGTGCCAACAGGGCCGGTGGTTGGGACACTGAAGCTTTCTTT
many	TRBV4-1	TRBD1	TRBJ1-6	CASSQVLDRYSPLHF	TGCGCCAGCAGCCAAGTTCTGGACAGGTATTCACCCCTCCACTTT
few	TRBV11-2	.	TRBJ2-2	CASSLGAATGELFF	TGTGCCAGCAGCTTAGGAGCGGCCACCGGGGAGCTGTTTTTT
many	TRBV7-6	.	TRBJ2-7	CASSPARGEQYF	TGTGCCAGCAGCCCCGCTAGGGGGGAGCAGTACTTC
many	TRBV29-1	.	TRBJ2-5	CSVVVPRAGETQYF	TGCAGCGTTGTGGTCCCCCGAGCCGGAGAGACCCAGTACTTC
many	TRBV5-1	TRBD1	TRBJ2-1	CASSPGQDYYNEQFF	TGCGCCAGCAGCCCGGGACAGGATTACTACAATGAGCAGTTCTTC
few	TRBV11-3	TRBD2	TRBJ2-3	CASSLAGGGTDTQYF	TGTGCCAGCAGCTTAGCGGGAGGGGGCACAGATACGCAGTATTTT
.	TRBV4-1	.	TRBJ1-1	CASSQAGVSIVAFF	TGCGCCAGCAGCCAAGCAGGGGTTTCGATCGTAGCTTTCTTT
many	TRBV20-1	.	TRBJ2-1	CSARVLGYNEQFF	TGCAGTGCTAGAGTACTGGGATACAATGAGCAGTTCTTC
many	TRBV4-1	.	TRBJ2-1	CASSLLPTVESNEQFF	TGCGCCAGCAGCCTACTTCCTACCGTGGAGTCCAATGAGCAGTTCTTC
.	TRBV6-6	TRBD1	TRBJ2-6	CASSPGTGRLSGANVLTF	TGTGCCAGCAGCCCCGGGACAGGTCGGTTGTCCGGGGCCAACGTCCTGACTTTC
few	TRBV7-8	TRBD1	TRBJ1-2	CASSSPRQGPDYGYTF	TGTGCCAGCAGCTCCCCGAGACAGGGGCCGGACTATGGCTACACCTTC
few	TRBV5-1	TRBD2	TRBJ2-4	CASSPGTSGGGIQYF	TGCGCCAGCAGCCCAGGGACTAGCGGGGGAGGCATTCAGTACTTC
many	TRBV6-5	.	TRBJ1-2	CASSPSRADGYTF	TGTGCCAGCAGCCCCTCCAGGGCGGATGGCTACACCTTC
.	TRBV5-1	TRBD2	TRBJ2-5	CASSGPGLATETQYF	TGCGCCAGCAGCGGACCGGGACTAGCTACAGAGACCCAGTACTTC
.	TRBV4-2	.	TRBJ2-5	CASSPESPRETQYF	TGTGCCAGCAGCCCCGAATCCCCGCGGGAGACCCAGTACTTC
.	TRBV28	.	TRBJ2-5	CASSLEWGETQYF	TGTGCCAGCAGTTTAGAATGGGGGGAGACCCAGTACTTC
.	TRBV12-3/TRBV12-4	.	TRBJ2-1	CASNLGVVDEQFF	TGTGCCAGCAACCTAGGGGTGGTGGATGAGCAGTTCTTC
.	TRBV5-1	.	TRBJ1-5	CASSFGGGQPQHF	TGCGCCAGCAGCTTCGGGGGTGGTCAGCCCCAGCATTTT
many	TRBV7-9	.	TRBJ1-2	CASSPNYDGYTF	TGTGCCAGCAGCCCCAACTACGATGGCTACACCTTC
.	TRBV7-9	TRBD2	TRBJ2-5	CASRRGGVAETQYF	TGTGCCAGCAGGCGCGGGGGTGTCGCAGAGACCCAGTACTTC
many	TRBV7-8	.	TRBJ1-1	CASQTEAFF	TGTGCCAGTCAGACTGAAGCTTTCTTT
many	TRBV4-3	.	TRBJ1-2	CASSQTATTFNYGYTF	TGCGCCAGCAGCCAAACAGCGACTACCTTTAACTATGGCTACACCTTC
few	TRBV6-1	.	TRBJ1-2	CASSEEVKVNYGYTF	TGTGCCAGCAGTGAAGAGGTAAAGGTGAACTATGGCTACACCTTC
.	TRBV27	.	TRBJ2-1	CASSFSYNEQFF	TGTGCCAGCAGTTTCTCCTACAATGAGCAGTTCTTC
many	TRBV4-3	.	TRBJ2-1	CASSQAVREQFF	TGCGCCAGCAGCCAAGCGGTCAGAGAGCAGTTCTTC
many	TRBV5-1	.	TRBJ2-1	CASSWRWNEQFF	TGCGCCAGCAGCTGGCGATGGAATGAGCAGTTCTTC
many	TRBV9	.	TRBJ2-1	CASSVDDNEQFF	TGTGCCAGCAGCGTAGACGATAATGAGCAGTTCTTC
.	TRBV6-2/TRBV6-3	TRBD1	TRBJ2-7	CASSYRDRAYEQYF	TGTGCCAGCAGTTACCGGGACAGGGCCTACGAGCAGTACTTC
.	TRBV9	TRBD1	TRBJ2-4	CASSADRGDNIQYF	TGTGCCAGCAGCGCGGACAGGGGGGACAACATTCAGTACTTC
many	TRBV9	.	TRBJ1-2	CASSPSGAGYGYTF	TGTGCCAGCAGCCCTTCAGGGGCAGGCTATGGCTACACCTTC
.	TRBV11-3	TRBD2	TRBJ2-5	CASSLGVAGTQETQYF	TGTGCCAGCAGCTTAGGGGTAGCGGGGACCCAAGAGACCCAGTACTTC
few	TRBV4-1	.	TRBJ2-1	CASSQQGMGPYNEQFF	TGCGCCAGCAGCCAGCAGGGGATGGGACCCTACAATGAGCAGTTCTTC
few	TRBV3-1	TRBD1	TRBJ2-3	CASSQGSDRDPTDTQYF	TGTGCCAGCAGCCAAGGCTCGGACAGGGATCCCACAGATACGCAGTATTTT
few	TRBV6-5	.	TRBJ2-5	CASSYYKGGTQYF	TGTGCCAGCAGTTACTATAAAGGAGGGACCCAGTACTTC
many	TRBV4-1	.	TRBJ1-1	CASSQVAGEAFF	TGCGCCAGCAGCCAAGTGGCAGGGGAAGCTTTCTTT
many	TRBV29-1	TRBD1	TRBJ1-1	CSVGQGENTEAFF	TGCAGCGTCGGACAGGGGGAGAACACTGAAGCTTTCTTT
few	TRBV29-1	.	TRBJ2-7	CSVEDPGESHEQYF	TGCAGCGTTGAAGATCCCGGGGAGAGCCACGAGCAGTACTTC
many	TRBV14	TRBD2	TRBJ2-1	CASSQSPAAGGLYNEQFF	TGTGCCAGCAGCCAATCCCCCGCGGCGGGGGGGCTATACAATGAGCAGTTCTTC
few	TRBV25-1	TRBD1	TRBJ1-3	CASSGRDRAGNTIYF	TGTGCCAGCAGTGGCCGGGACAGGGCTGGAAACACCATATATTTT
many	TRBV4-2	TRBD1	TRBJ1-2	CASSPLPPTGNYGYTF	TGTGCCAGCAGCCCCCTGCCCCCGACAGGGAACTATGGCTACACCTTC